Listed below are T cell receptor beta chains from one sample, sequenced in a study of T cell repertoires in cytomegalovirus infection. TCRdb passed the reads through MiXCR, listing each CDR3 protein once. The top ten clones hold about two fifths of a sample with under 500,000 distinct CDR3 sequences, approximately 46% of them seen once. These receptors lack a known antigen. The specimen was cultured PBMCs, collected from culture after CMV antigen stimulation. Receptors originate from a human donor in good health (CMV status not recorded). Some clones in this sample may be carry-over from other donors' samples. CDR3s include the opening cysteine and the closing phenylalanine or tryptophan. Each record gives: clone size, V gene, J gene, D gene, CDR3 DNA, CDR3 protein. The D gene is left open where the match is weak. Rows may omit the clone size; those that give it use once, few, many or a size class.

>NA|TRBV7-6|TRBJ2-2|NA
TGTGCCAGCCAAAGTAGCCTAGCCGCGAACACCGGGGAGCTGTTTTTT
CASQSSLAANTGELFF
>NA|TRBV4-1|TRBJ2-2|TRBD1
TGCGCCAGCAGCCAACCACCCGGGACAGGGTTCCCCGGGGAGCTGTTTTTT
CASSQPPGTGFPGELFF
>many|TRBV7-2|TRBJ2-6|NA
TGTGCCAGCAGCTTACACGCTGGGGCCAACGTCCTGACTTTC
CASSLHAGANVLTF
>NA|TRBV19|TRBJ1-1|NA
TGTGCCAGTAGTAGCTCAGCGGGTAACACTGAAGCTTTCTTT
CASSSSAGNTEAFF
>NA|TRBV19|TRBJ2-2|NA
TGTGCCAGTAGTATCAAGAACACCGGGGAGCTGTTTTTT
CASSIKNTGELFF
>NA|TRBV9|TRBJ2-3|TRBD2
TGTGCCAGCAGCGTGACTAGCCCCGGGGCAGATACGCAGTATTTT
CASSVTSPGADTQYF
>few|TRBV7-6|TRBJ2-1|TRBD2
TGTGCCAGCACGAACCTCGGGACTAACTCCTACAATGAGCAGTTCTTC
CASTNLGTNSYNEQFF
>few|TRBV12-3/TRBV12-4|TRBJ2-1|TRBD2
TGTGCCAGCAGAAGCGGGGGGACTCCACGGCAGTTCTTC
CASRSGGTPRQFF
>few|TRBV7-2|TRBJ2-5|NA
TGTGCCAGCGAGCTGCTGGAGACCCAGTACTTC
CASELLETQYF
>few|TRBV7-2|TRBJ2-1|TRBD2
TGTGCCAGCAGCTTAGCCCCGGGACTAGCTTACAATGAGCAGTTCTTC
CASSLAPGLAYNEQFF
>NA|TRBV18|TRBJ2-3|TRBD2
TGTGCCAGCTCACCATACAGCGGGAGGCCCCTCTCGACGCAGTATTTT
CASSPYSGRPLSTQYF
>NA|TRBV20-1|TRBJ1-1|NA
TGCAGTGCCCCCCCGACAGTGAACACTGAAGCTTTCTTT
CSAPPTVNTEAFF
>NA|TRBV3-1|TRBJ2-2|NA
TGTGCCAGCAGCCCGCAACTAGATGCCGGGGAGCTGTTTTTT
CASSPQLDAGELFF
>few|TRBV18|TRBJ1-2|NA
TGTGCCAGCTCACCAGGACAGAACCCTAACTATGGCTACACCTTC
CASSPGQNPNYGYTF
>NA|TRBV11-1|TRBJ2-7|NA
TGTGCCAGCGAGGAGGGGAGCTCCTACGAGCAGTACTTC
CASEEGSSYEQYF
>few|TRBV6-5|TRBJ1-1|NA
TGTGCCAGCCTCGGTGCAGTGAACACTGAAGCTTTCTTT
CASLGAVNTEAFF
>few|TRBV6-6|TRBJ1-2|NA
TGTGCCAGCAGCCCGACACAGGGCTCCTATGGCTACACCTTC
CASSPTQGSYGYTF
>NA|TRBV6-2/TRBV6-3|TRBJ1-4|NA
TGTGCCAGCAGTGAAGGGTTGGGAGCTAATGAAAAACTGTTTTTT
CASSEGLGANEKLFF
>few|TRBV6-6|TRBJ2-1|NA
TGTGCCAGCAGTTCCTACAGGGGAGCGGGAGCACTCAACAATGAGCAGTTCTTC
CASSSYRGAGALNNEQFF
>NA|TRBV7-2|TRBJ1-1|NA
TGTGCCAGCAGCTTAGGGGCAAGGGCTGGAGCTTTCTTT
CASSLGARAGAFF